This record looks at one T cell receptor beta chain sequence and its context. What it recognizes is unknown. This entry comes from a study of OX40 agonist ivuxolimab in advanced cancers. Whole-study context: Patients were dosed with the agonistic anti-OX40 (CD134) antibody ivuxolimab. Anti-PD-1, anti-PD-L1 or anti-CTLA-4 therapy given earlier was allowed, and about 38% had some.

The CDR3 has 15 residues. Germline CDR1 and CDR2: SGHNT and YYREEE (reference sequence). Unmatched junction bases numbered 2, after V lost 0 bases and J lost 2 bases. The protocol was immunoSEQ multiplex PCR, while the TCRdb copy is restricted to in-frame clones and leaves out a portion. Altogether nearly 20,000 clones are present, around 82% being singletons, with the ten largest covering 20% to 25%. Study-wide results and caveats: CD4+ and CD8+ blood T cells expanded clonally by week 6 at 0.1 to 3.0 mg/kg.

Drawing of blood for sampling happened at baseline, at cycle 4 day 1, and at cycle 7 day 1. This clonotype was obtained from an adult with an advanced solid tumor such as melanoma, head and neck, liver or kidney cancer. The chain is built from TRBV5-4 and TRBJ2-7, with 10 bases identical to TRBD2. The source was CD4+ or CD8+ T cells sorted from blood, collected in a trial of the OX40 agonist ivuxolimab. CDR3 sequence (DNA): TGTGCCAGCAGCTTGGCTAGCGGGGGTCCCTACGAGCAGTACTTC. It encodes CASSLASGGPYEQYF.